This paragraph reports one T cell receptor (beta chain). The antigen this receptor binds is unknown. Nothing much larger sits one base from this clone, and base qualities are not available. The data belong to a study of human T cells and chemical hapten exposure listed by TCRdb under 2021. Looking at the study overall: For sensitization, 2% DPC in acetone was applied to a roughly 2 cm by roughly 2 cm area of upper inner arm skin. Weekly therapeutic DPC doses were additionally applied to the scalp of patients throughout the roughly 23-week study period. Patch tests used Finn chambers with 0.01% DPC on the upper back, scored after 6 days by International Contact Dermatitis Research Group standards. Alopecia areata with under or over 50% scalp involvement, alopecia totalis and alopecia universalis were represented in the patient cohort, which was mostly female. Blood samples were taken from patients before sensitization (week 0) and then at 2, 6 and about 24 weeks after DPC sensitization. In alopecia patients, the study followed how the peripheral blood TCR repertoire changed in vivo over primary and secondary sensitization to diphenylcyclopropenone (DPC), a hapten. Blood for TCR sequencing was provided by twenty-nine alopecia patients at one to four time points (pre-sensitization, 2, 6 and 24 weeks). Libraries were pooled for sequencing, and per-sample TCR yields varied mainly because of small differences in library volumes within the pool.

Findings and caveats that apply to the study as a whole: Repeated subsampling changed both the strength of the expansion versus patch-test correlation and the threshold at which that correlation became significant. No change with DPC sensitization was found in the number of TCRs above 1 in 1000 frequency, and no evidence of global repertoire structure alterations was found. A positive correlation was found between the number of PT1 expanded TCRs and patch test score, with significance reached at thresholds 8, 16 and 32 but not 4. Because all patients had alopecia, a presumed autoimmune disease, the immune response of the patients might differ from that of healthy individuals. Expanded TCRs formed significantly more large CDR3 similarity clusters than pre-sensitization or healthy control sets, consistent with antigen-driven responses.

Inclusive of the bounding cysteine and phenylalanine, the CDR3 is 13 residues long. Solely the CDR3 DNA is kept, with 39 bases framed from the first base. Reading the germline V gene gives CDR1 SGHRS and CDR2 YFSETQ. V and J are trimmed by 2 bases and 4 bases, and the gene matches miss 2 bases of the junction. The time point label here, explained by the study, means: pre-sensitization, week 0. This specimen's treatment or condition label, interpreted: therapeutic diphenylcyclopropenone sensitization with weekly scalp DPC. At every patch-test visit, the blood draw took place before the patch test was put on. Patients were considered eligible if aged 18 to 70, diagnosed with alopecia and deemed suitable for DPC therapy, and patients were excluded if pregnant. Unfractionated whole blood was collected in Tempus Blood RNA tubes, and total RNA was extracted from that blood. The library was built by means of RACE. Sequenced using a NextSeq 500. Library preparation attached unique molecular identifiers to individual cDNA molecules for quantitative, reproducible TCR counting. For every blood RNA sample, sequencing covered both the TCR alpha and TCR beta chains. Under the source paper's analysis protocol: Samples had a median of roughly 98,000 TCRs, with a range from roughly 23,224 to 750,000. V, J and CDR3 annotation of the TCR reads was performed with the Decombinator software suite. For the PS versus PT1 abundance plots, all samples were subsampled to the same number of TCRs (28,000). Expanded TCRs were defined as absent before sensitization and observed at least eight times at the 2-week time point. In-frame beta chains were kept once TCRdb had trimmed the public reads at Q25 with fastp and called clones with MiXCR. Each entry is one CDR3 protein sequence, shown with its most common DNA and genes. For this entry, the V and J calls and clone size follow TCRdb and not the study's own pipeline. The sample data list around 56,000 distinct CDR3 sequences, and 9.9% of these were observed just once. 8% to 10% of the sample is taken by the ten largest.

The chain is assembled from TRBV5-1 and TRBJ1-1; TRBD1 fits 7 bases in the junction. This specimen consisted of whole blood, obtained in connection with sensitization to the hapten diphenylcyclopropenone (DPC). This TCR was recovered from a man in his forties with alopecia areata. Some clones in this sample may be carry-over from other donors' samples. The encoded CDR3 is CASSFQGGTEAFF. The nucleotide sequence reads TGCGCCAGCAGCTTTCAGGGGGGCACTGAAGCTTTCTTT. With all but the CDR3 taken from the reference TRBV5-1 and TRBJ1-1 genes, the full variable domain is: KAGVTQTPRYLIKTRGQQVTLSCSPISGHRSVSWYQQTPGQGLQFLFEYFSETQRNKGNFPGRFSGRQFSNSRSEMNVSTLELGDSALYLCASSFQGGTEAFFGQGTRLTVV.